Listed below are T cell receptor beta chains from one sample, sequenced in a study of blood T cell repertoires in COVID-19. Here immunoSEQ multiplex PCR was the method, and the copy in TCRdb shows in-frame clones only, minus some. The sample consists of about 300,000 clones, around 83% of them appearing once. Source material: peripheral blood. These receptors all stem from a woman in her fifties or sixties with acute or convalescent COVID-19. Both conserved end residues are part of each CDR3. The D gene is left open where the match is weak.

CDR3aa,v_gene,j_gene,d_gene
CASSQSADTQYF,TRBV16,TRBJ2-3,-
CASTEGTGELFF,TRBV6-5,TRBJ2-2,-
CASSRTGTDTQYF,TRBV7-2,TRBJ2-3,-
CASSPFSGRTSSYEQYF,TRBV18,TRBJ2-7,TRBD2
CASSQTGQGTGELFF,TRBV23-1,TRBJ2-2,TRBD1
CAYRGGGETQYF,TRBV6-1,TRBJ2-5,-
CASSLSAGPNTEAFF,TRBV27,TRBJ1-1,-
CASSLLQGVAYGYTF,TRBV6-5,TRBJ1-2,-
CASSLDAGRAFF,TRBV5-6,TRBJ1-1,-
CAWRGLRGLEAFF,TRBV30,TRBJ1-1,-
CASSTLAGGRETQYF,TRBV7-9,TRBJ2-5,TRBD2
CASSLRQEVSYEQYF,TRBV5-5,TRBJ2-7,-
CASSSGSMNTEAFF,TRBV28,TRBJ1-1,-
CASWRGTGNTIYF,TRBV19,TRBJ1-3,-
CASRQGDEKLFF,TRBV7-2,TRBJ1-4,TRBD1
CASAGDTQYF,TRBV5-1,TRBJ2-3,-
CAISEPAEEQFF,TRBV10-3,TRBJ2-1,-
CASSEVWGQANYGYTF,TRBV6-1,TRBJ1-2,-
CASSEDRVNTEAFF,TRBV5-6,TRBJ1-1,TRBD1
CASSQAALQSGELFF,TRBV18,TRBJ2-2,-
CASSPAGTRSTDTQYF,TRBV5-4,TRBJ2-3,-
CASSLGLNYEQYF,TRBV7-2,TRBJ2-7,-
CASSSGGTSGEKLFF,TRBV5-4,TRBJ1-4,-
CASSPVKDRFEAFF,TRBV4-1,TRBJ1-1,-
CASSQTPGWSYEQYF,TRBV3-1/TRBV3-2,TRBJ2-7,-
CAGGTSPTDTQYF,TRBV5-5,TRBJ2-3,TRBD2
CASSPGGGSNEKLFF,TRBV6-5,TRBJ1-4,-
CASSQVGSPDTQYF,TRBV4-1,TRBJ2-3,-
CASSFFGGGADEQFF,TRBV7-9,TRBJ2-1,TRBD2
CASSSGGNTGELFF,TRBV9,TRBJ2-2,-
CASSEATAGRGNTIYF,TRBV6-1,TRBJ1-3,-
CASSLARGRVADTQYF,TRBV7-9,TRBJ2-3,-
CASSFDNQETQYF,TRBV5-4,TRBJ2-5,-
CASSPRARGQFF,TRBV27,TRBJ2-1,-
CASSKRQMNTGELFF,TRBV2,TRBJ2-2,-
CASSEIDSPLHF,TRBV2,TRBJ1-6,-
CASSPTAREIDTQYF,TRBV7-6,TRBJ2-3,-
CASSERGPSTEAFF,TRBV19,TRBJ1-1,TRBD1
CASSTVGQGGYTF,TRBV28,TRBJ1-2,-
CASSHRDSNSPLHF,TRBV18,TRBJ1-6,TRBD1
CASSLLQGKSYEQYF,TRBV11-1,TRBJ2-7,-
CASTEGTPGQGISGNTIYF,TRBV23-1,TRBJ1-3,TRBD1
CASRRRNSPLHF,TRBV21-1,TRBJ1-6,-
CASSYGPQSGAFF,TRBV5-4,TRBJ1-1,-
CASSPAPDSSGNTIYF,TRBV18,TRBJ1-3,-